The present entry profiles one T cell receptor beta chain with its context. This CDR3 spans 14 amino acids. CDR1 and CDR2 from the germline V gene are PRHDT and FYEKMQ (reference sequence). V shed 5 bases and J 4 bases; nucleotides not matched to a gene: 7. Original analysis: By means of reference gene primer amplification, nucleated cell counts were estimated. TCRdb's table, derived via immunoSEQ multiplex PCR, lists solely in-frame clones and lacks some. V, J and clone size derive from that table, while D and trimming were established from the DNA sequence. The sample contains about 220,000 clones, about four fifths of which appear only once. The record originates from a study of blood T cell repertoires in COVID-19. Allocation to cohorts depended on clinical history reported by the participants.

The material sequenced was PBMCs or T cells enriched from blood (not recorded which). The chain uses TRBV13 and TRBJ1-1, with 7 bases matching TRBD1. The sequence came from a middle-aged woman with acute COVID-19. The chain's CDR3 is CASSLDAGGTEAFF. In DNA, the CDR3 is TGTGCCAGCAGCCTAGACGCAGGGGGCACTGAAGCTTTCTTT. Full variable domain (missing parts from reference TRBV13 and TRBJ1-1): AAGVIQSPRHLIKEKRETATLKCYPIPRHDTVYWYQQGPGQDPQFLISFYEKMQSDKGSIPDRFSAQQFSDYHSELNMSSLELGDSALYFCASSLDAGGTEAFFGQGTRLTVV.